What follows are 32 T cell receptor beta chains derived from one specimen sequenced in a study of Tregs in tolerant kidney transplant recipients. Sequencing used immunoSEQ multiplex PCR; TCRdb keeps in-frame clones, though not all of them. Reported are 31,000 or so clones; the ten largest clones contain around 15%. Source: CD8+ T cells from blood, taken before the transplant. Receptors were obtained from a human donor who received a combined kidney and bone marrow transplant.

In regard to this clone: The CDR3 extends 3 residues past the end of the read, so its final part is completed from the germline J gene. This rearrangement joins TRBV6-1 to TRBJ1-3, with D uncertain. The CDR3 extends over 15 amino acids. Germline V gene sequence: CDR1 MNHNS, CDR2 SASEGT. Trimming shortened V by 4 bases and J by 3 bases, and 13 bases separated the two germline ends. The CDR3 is CASSARTSLGNTIYF. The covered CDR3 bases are TGTGCCAGCAGTGCCCGGACTAGTCTTGGAAACACC.

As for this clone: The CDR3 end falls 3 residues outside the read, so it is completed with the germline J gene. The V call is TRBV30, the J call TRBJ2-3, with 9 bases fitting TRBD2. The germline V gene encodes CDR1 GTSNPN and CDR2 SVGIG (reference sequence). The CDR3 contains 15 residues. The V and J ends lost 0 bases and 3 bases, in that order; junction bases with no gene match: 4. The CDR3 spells CAWSVGAGGTDTQYF. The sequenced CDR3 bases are TGTGCCTGGAGTGTAGGTGCGGGAGGGACAGATACG. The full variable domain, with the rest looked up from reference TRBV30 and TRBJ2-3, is SQTIHQWPATLVQPVGSPLSLECTVEGTSNPNLYWYRQAAGRGLQLLFYSVGIGQISSEVPQNLSASRPQDRQFILSSKKLLLSDSGFYLCAWSVGAGGTDTQYFGPGTRLTVL.

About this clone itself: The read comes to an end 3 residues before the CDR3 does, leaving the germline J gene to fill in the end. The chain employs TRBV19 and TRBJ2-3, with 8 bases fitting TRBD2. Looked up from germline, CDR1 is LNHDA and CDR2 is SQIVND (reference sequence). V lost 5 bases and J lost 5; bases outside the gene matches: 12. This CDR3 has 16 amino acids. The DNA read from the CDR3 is TGTGCCAGTAGTGGGGGACTAGGGGGGGTCGGAGATACG. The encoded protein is CASSGGLGGVGDT. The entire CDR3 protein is CASSGGLGGVGDTQYF.

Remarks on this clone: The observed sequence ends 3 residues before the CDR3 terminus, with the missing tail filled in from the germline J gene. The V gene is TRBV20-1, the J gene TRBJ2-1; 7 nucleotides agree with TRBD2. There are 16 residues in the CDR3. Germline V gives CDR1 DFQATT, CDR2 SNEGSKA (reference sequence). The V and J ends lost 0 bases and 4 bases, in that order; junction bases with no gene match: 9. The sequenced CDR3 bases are TGCAGTGCTAGAGATCGGGCTAGCGGAAATTACAATGAG. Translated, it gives CSARDRASGNYNE. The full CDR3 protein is CSARDRASGNYNEQFF.

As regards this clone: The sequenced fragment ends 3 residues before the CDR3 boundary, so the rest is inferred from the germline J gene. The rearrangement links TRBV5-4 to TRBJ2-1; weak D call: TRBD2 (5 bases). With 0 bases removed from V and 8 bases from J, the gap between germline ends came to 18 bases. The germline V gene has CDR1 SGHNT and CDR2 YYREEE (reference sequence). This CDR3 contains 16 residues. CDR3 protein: CASSLDGPEGFHEQFF. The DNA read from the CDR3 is TGTGCCAGCAGCTTGGACGGTCCCGAGGGTTTTCATGAG.

The CDR3 bases that were read are TGCAGCGTTGAAGACCCAGCGGGAATTCATGAG. Protein product: CSVEDPAGIHE. The full CDR3 protein is CSVEDPAGIHEQFF. The chain employs TRBV29-1 and TRBJ2-1; 7 nucleotides match TRBD2. The read terminates 3 residues ahead of where the CDR3 ends, so the germline J gene completes it. Germline lookup yields CDR1 SQVTM and CDR2 ANQGSEA. CDR3 length: 14 amino acids. Germline trimming cut 0 bases from V and 8 bases from J; bases unmatched to any gene: 7.

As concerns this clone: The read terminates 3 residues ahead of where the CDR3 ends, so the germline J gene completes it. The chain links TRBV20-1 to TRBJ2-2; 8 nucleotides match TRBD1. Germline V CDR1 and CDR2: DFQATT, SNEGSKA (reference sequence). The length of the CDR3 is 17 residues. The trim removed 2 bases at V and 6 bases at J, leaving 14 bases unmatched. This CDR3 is CSARIKGQEGGSGELFF. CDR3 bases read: TGCAGTGCTAGAATCAAGGGACAGGAGGGGGGTTCCGGGGAG.

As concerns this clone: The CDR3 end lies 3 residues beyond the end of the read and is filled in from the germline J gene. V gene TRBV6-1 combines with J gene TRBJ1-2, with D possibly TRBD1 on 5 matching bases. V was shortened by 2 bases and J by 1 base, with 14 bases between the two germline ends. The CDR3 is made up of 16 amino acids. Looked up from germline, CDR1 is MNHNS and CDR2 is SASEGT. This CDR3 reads CASSERTNVLNYGYTF. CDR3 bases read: TGTGCCAGCAGTGAAAGGACAAACGTTCTTAACTATGGC.

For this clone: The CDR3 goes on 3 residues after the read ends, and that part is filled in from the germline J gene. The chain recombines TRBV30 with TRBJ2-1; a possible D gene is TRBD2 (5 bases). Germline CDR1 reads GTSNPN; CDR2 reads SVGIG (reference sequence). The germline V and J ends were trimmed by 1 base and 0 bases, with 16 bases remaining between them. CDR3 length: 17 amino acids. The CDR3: CAWSAPLGGRSYNEQFF. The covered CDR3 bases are TGTGCCTGGAGTGCCCCCCTTGGCGGGCGCTCCTACAATGAG.

CDR3: CASSLVGGGGNEQFF. CDR3 DNA (partial): TGTGCCAGCAGCTTAGTTGGCGGGGGAGGCAATGAG. The chain uses TRBV7-6 and TRBJ2-1, with 7 bases fitting TRBD2. The read stops 3 residues short of the end of the CDR3; the missing end is completed from the germline J gene. Germline CDR1 and CDR2: SGHVS and FNYEAQ. The V and J ends lost 1 base and 6 bases, in that order; junction bases with no gene match: 6. This CDR3 has 15 residues.

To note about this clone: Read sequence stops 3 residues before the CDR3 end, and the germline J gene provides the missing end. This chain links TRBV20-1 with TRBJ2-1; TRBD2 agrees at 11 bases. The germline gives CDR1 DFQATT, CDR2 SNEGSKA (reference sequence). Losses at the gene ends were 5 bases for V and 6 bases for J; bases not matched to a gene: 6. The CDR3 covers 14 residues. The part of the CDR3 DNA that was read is TGCAGTGCTTCCCCTAGCGGGAGGCCCAATGAG. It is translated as CSASPSGRPNE. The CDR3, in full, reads CSASPSGRPNEQFF.

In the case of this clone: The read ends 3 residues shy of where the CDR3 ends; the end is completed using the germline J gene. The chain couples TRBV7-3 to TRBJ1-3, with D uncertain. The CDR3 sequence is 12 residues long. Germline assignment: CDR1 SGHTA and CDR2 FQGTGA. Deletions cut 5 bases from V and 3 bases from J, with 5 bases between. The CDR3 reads CASSPGGNTIYF. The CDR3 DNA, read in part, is TGTGCCAGCAGCCCCGGTGGAAACACC. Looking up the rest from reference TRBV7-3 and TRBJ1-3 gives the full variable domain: GAGVSQTPSNKVTEKGKYVELRCDPISGHTALYWYRQSLGQGPEFLIYFQGTGAADDSGLPNDRFFAVRPEGSVSTLKIQRTERGDSAVYLCASSPGGNTIYFGEGSWLTVV.

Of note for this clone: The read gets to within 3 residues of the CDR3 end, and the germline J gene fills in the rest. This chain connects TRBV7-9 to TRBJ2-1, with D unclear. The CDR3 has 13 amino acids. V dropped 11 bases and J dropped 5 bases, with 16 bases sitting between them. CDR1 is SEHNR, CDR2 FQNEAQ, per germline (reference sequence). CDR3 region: CAESLGTNNEQFF. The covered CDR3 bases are TGTGCCGAGAGTCTCGGCACTAACAATGAG.

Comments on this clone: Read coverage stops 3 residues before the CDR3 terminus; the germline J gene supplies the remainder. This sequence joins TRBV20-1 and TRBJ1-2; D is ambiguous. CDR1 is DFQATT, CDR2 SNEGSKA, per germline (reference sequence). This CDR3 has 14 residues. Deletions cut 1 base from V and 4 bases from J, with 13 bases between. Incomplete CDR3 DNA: TGCAGTGCTAGAGCCCCTCAAACTATCTATGGC. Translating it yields CSARAPQTIYG. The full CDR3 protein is CSARAPQTIYGYTF.

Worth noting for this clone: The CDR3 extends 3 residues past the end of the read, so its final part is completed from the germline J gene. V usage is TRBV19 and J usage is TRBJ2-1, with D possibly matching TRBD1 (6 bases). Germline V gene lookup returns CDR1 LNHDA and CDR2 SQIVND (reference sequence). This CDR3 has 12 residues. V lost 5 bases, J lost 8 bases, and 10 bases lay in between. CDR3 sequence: CASSQGYDEQFF. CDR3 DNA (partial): TGTGCCAGTAGTCAGGGGTATGATGAG.

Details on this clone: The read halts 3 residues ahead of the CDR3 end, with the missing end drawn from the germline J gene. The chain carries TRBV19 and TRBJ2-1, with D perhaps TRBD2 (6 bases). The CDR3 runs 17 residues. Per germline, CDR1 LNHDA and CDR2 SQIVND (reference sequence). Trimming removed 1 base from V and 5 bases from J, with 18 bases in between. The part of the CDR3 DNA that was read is TGTGCCAGTAGTATAGTCGAGAGGGCTAGCGAGGACAATGAG. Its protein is CASSIVERASEDNE. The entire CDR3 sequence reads CASSIVERASEDNEQFF.

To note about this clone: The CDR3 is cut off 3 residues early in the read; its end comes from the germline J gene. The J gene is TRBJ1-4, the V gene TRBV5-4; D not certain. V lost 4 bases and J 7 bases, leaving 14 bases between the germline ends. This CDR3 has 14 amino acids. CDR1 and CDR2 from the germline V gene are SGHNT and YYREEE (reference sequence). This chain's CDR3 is CASSPRSEGEKLFF. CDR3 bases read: TGTGCCAGCAGCCCACGATCTGAGGGTGAAAAA.

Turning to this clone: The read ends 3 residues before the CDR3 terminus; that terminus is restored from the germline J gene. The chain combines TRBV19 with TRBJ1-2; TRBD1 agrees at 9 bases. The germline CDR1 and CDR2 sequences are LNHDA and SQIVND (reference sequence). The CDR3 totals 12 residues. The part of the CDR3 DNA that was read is TGTGCCAGCCAACAGGGGGCTGCCGGC. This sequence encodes CASQQGAAG. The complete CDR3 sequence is CASQQGAAGYTF.

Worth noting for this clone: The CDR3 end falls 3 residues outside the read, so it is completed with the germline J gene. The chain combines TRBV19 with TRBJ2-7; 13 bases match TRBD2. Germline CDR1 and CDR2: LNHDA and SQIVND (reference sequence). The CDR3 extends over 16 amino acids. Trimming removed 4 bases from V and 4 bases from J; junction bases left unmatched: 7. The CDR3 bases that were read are TGTGCCAGTAGTAGGGGACTAGCGGGAAATGGGTACGAG. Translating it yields CASSRGLAGNGYE. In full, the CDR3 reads CASSRGLAGNGYEQYF.

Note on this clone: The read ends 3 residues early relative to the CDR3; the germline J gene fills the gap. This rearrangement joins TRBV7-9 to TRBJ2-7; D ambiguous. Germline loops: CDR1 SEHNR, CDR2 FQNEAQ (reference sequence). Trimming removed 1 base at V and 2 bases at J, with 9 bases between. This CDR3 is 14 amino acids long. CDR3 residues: CASSLGLVTYEQYF. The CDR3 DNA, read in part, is TGTGCCAGCAGCTTAGGGCTGGTAACCTACGAG.

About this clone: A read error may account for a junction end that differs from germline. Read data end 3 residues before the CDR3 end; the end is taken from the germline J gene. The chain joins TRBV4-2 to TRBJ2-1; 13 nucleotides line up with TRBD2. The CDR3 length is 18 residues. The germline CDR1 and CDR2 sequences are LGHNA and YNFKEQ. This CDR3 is CASSQVAARTSGRNEQFF. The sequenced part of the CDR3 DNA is TGCGCCAGCAGCCAAGTCGCCGCCCGGACTAGCGGGAGAAATGAG.

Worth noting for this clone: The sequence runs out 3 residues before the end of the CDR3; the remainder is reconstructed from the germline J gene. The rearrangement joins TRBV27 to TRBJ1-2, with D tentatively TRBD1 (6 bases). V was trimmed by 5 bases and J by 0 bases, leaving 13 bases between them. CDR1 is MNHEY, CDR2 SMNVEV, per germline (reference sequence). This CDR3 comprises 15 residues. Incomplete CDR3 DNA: TGTGCCAGCAGTACAAACAGGGATTCTAACTATGGC. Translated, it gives CASSTNRDSNYG. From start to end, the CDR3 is CASSTNRDSNYGYTF.

The CDR3 reads CSARDYSIPTSTDTQYF. The CDR3 bases that were read are TGCAGTGCTCGGGACTATTCGATCCCTACTAGCACAGATACG. The rearrangement uses TRBV20-1 and TRBJ2-3; 7 bases align to TRBD2. The CDR3 extends 3 residues past the end of the read, so its final part is completed from the germline J gene. From germline, CDR1 is DFQATT and CDR2 SNEGSKA (reference sequence). CDR3 length: 17 residues. After removal of 5 bases from V and 0 bases from J, the junction contained 14 bases not matched to a gene.

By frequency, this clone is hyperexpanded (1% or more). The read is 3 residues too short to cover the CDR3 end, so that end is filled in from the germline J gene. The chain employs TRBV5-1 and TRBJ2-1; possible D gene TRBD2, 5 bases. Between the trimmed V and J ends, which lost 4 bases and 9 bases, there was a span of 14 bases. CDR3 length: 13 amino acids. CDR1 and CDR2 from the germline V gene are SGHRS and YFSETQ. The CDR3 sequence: CASSVELATEQFF. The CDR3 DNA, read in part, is TGCGCCAGCAGCGTGGAATTAGCGACTGAG.

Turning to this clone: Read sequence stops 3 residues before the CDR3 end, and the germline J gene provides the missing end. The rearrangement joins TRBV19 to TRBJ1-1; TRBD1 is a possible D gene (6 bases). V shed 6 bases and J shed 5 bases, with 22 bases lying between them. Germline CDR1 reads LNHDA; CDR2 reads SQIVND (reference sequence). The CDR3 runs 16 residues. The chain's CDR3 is CASSLRHTGGSTEAFF. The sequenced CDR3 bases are TGTGCCAGTAGCCTTCGGCACACGGGGGGCTCGACTGAA.

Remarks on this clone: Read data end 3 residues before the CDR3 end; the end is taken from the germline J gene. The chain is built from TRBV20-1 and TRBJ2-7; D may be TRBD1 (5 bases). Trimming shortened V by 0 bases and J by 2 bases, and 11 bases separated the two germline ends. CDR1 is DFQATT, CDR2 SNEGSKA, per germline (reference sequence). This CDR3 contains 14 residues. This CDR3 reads CSARDQTATYEQYF. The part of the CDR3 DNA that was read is TGCAGTGCTAGAGATCAGACAGCCACCTACGAG.

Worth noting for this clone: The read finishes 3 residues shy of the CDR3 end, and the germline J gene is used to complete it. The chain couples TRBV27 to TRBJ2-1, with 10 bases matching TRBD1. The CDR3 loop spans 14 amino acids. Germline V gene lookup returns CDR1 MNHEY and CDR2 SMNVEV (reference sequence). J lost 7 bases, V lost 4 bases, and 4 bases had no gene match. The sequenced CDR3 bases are TGTGCCAGCAGTTCGGACAGGGGGAGGAATGAG. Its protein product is CASSSDRGRNE. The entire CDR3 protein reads CASSSDRGRNEQFF.

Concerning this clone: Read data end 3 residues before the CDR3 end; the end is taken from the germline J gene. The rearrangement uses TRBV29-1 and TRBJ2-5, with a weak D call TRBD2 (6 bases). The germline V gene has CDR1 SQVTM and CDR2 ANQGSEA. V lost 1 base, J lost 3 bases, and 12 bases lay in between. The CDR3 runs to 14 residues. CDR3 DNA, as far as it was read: TGCAGCGTTGAAGTTGAGGTAGCGGAAGAGACC. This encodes CSVEVEVAEET. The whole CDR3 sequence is CSVEVEVAEETQYF.

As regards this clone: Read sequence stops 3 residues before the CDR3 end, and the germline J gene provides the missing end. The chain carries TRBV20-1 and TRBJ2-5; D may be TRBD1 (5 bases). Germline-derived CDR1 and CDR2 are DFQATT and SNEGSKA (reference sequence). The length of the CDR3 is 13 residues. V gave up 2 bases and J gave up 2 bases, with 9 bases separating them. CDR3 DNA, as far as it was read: TGCAGTGCTAGAAGGGGCCGGCAAGAGACC. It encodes CSARRGRQET. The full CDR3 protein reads CSARRGRQETQYF.

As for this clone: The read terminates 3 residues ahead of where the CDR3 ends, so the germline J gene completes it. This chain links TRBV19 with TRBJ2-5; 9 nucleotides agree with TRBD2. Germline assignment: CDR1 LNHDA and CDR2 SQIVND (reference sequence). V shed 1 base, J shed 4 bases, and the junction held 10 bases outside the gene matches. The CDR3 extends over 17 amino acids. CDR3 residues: CASSIGVAGANLETQYF. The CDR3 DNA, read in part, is TGTGCCAGTAGTATAGGGGTAGCGGGAGCGAACCTAGAGACC.

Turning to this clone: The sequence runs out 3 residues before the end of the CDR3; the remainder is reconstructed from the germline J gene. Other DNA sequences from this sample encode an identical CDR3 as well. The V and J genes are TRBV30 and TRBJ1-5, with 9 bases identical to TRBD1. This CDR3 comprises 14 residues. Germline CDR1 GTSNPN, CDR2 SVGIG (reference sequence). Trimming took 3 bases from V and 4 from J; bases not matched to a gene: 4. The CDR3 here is CAWSPGTGNQPQHF. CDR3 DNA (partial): TGTGCCTGGAGCCCCGGGACAGGGAATCAGCCC.

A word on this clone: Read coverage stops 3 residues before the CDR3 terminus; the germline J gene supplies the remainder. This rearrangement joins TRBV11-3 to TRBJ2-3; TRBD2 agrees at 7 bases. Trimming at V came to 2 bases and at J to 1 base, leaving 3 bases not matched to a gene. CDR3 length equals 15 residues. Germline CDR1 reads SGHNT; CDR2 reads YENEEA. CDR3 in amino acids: CASSLLAGGTDTQYF. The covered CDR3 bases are TGTGCCAGCAGCTTATTAGCGGGCGGCACAGATACG.